This T cell receptor beta chain came from a study of metastatic and nonmetastatic thyroid tumors. TCRdb redid the clone calls on the PCR reads using MiXCR. The data show around 30,000 clones, with roughly 3.7% seen just once and roughly 23% held by the top ten. This clone was seen more than once but under ten times. Among the patients, none had received any treatment before thyroid surgery. There are 14 residues in the CDR3. Germline CDR1 MNHEY, CDR2 SVGEGT. With 3 bases removed from V and 6 bases from J, the gap between germline ends came to 12 bases. The chain carries TRBV6-2 or TRBV6-3 and TRBJ2-1, with D possibly being TRBD2 (6 bases). The sequencing input was blood. This TCR came from a female donor with papillary thyroid cancer or a benign thyroid nodule (not recorded which). Some clones in this sample may be carry-over from other donors' samples. The CDR3, as DNA: TGTGCCAGCAGTTATGGGACTCCGTTCAATGAGCAGTTCTTC. Translated, it gives CASSYGTPFNEQFF.